A single sample gave rise to the 30 T cell receptor beta chains below, sequenced in a study of blood T cell repertoires in COVID-19. TCRdb's copy holds only in-frame clones and misses some; the assay was immunoSEQ multiplex PCR. The table records over 300,000 clones, roughly 89% of them present only once. The source material was peripheral blood. These receptors were taken from a man aged 18 to 35 with active or convalescent COVID-19.

J is TRBJ2-2 and V is TRBV3-1 (or the pseudogene TRBV3-2); possible D gene TRBD1, 6 bases. This CDR3 has 16 residues. V gave up 6 bases and J gave up 9 bases, with 23 bases separating them. CDR1 and CDR2 from the germline V gene are LGHDT and YNNKEL (reference sequence). The CDR3 reads CASRDRTAQKARELFF. DNA of the CDR3: TGTGCCAGCAGGGATCGGACAGCCCAAAAGGCGAGGGAGCTGTTTTTT.

The chain recombines TRBV7-9 with TRBJ1-4, with no clear D. CDR1 SEHNR and CDR2 FQNEAQ come from the germline V gene (reference sequence). CDR3 length equals 17 residues. V lost 0 bases, J lost 2 bases, and 13 bases lay in between. The CDR3 spells CASSLAAGVSTNEKLFF. In DNA, the CDR3 is TGTGCCAGCAGCTTAGCGGCGGGAGTTTCGACTAATGAAAAACTGTTTTTT.

The chain is built from TRBV4-3 and TRBJ1-2, with a tentative D call TRBD1 (5 bases). The CDR3 runs 16 residues. Germline lookup yields CDR1 LGHNA and CDR2 YSLEER. Trimming took off 0 bases at V and 3 bases at J, with 14 bases between the two ends. The CDR3 protein is CASSQDRGGDDYGYTF. The CDR3 coding sequence is TGCGCCAGCAGCCAAGATCGGGGGGGAGATGACTATGGCTACACCTTC.

CDR3 bases: TGTGCCAGCAGGTTACAGGGGAACACTGAAGCTTTCTTT. Protein product: CASRLQGNTEAFF. V usage is TRBV27 and J usage is TRBJ1-1, with a weak D call TRBD1 (6 bases). V shed 6 bases and J shed 1 base, with 9 bases lying between them. The CDR3 has 13 amino acids. Germline V gene data show CDR1 as MNHEY and CDR2 as SMNVEV (reference sequence).

The chain is built from TRBV29-1 and TRBJ2-2, with 7 bases that match TRBD2. This CDR3 spans 15 amino acids. Germline loops: CDR1 SQVTM, CDR2 ANQGSEA. The trim removed 8 bases at V and 4 bases at J, leaving 13 bases unmatched. The CDR3 here is CSTTGRGGVTGELFF. In nucleotides, the CDR3 is TGCAGCACTACGGGAAGGGGAGGGGTCACCGGGGAGCTGTTTTTT.

The rearrangement links TRBV2 to TRBJ1-6; D unresolved. The CDR3 extends over 15 amino acids. Germline values: CDR1 SNHLY, CDR2 FYNNEI. The ends were cut back, 7 bases at V and 0 bases at J, with 10 bases in the middle. The CDR3 reads CASTTGSSYNSPLHF. The CDR3 coding sequence is TGTGCCAGCACCACGGGTAGCTCCTATAATTCACCCCTCCACTTT.

This chain joins TRBV29-1 and TRBJ2-7, with TRBD1 matching over 7 bases. CDR1 and CDR2 (germline): SQVTM, ANQGSEA. V shed 6 bases and J 6 bases; nucleotides not matched to a gene: 17. This CDR3 region has 15 residues. The CDR3 sequence is CSVWGYDREGGEQYF. CDR3 coding DNA: TGCAGCGTCTGGGGATACGACAGGGAAGGGGGCGAGCAGTACTTC.

This chain joins TRBV6-5 and TRBJ2-3; 7 bases align to TRBD1. CDR1 and CDR2 from the germline V gene are MNHEY and SVGAGI. The CDR3 is 14 amino acids. The V and J ends lost 2 bases and 1 base, in that order; junction bases with no gene match: 0. The CDR3 sequence: CASSYGQGTDTQYF. The CDR3 nucleotides are TGTGCCAGCAGTTACGGACAGGGCACAGATACGCAGTATTTT.

The CDR3 protein is CASSPSAGNYGYTF. The CDR3 region has the DNA TGTGCCAGCAGCCCCTCGGCAGGAAACTATGGCTACACCTTC. The chain recombines TRBV7-3 with TRBJ1-2; no clear D gene. The CDR3 sequence is 14 residues long. Germline V gene data show CDR1 as SGHTA and CDR2 as FQGTGA. Trimming shortened V by 5 bases and J by 2 bases, and 12 bases separated the two germline ends.

The chain recombines TRBV27 with TRBJ1-1; D gene unclear. Per germline, CDR1 MNHEY and CDR2 SMNVEV (reference sequence). The CDR3 is 13 residues long. Between the trimmed V and J ends, which lost 2 bases and 4 bases, there was a span of 8 bases. The CDR3 region is CASSLGLVTEAFF. CDR3 in DNA: TGTGCCAGCAGTTTAGGGCTGGTCACTGAAGCTTTCTTT.

This clone was observed once. The rearrangement uses TRBV28 and TRBJ1-5, with TRBD1 matching over 8 bases. The CDR3 is made up of 17 amino acids. In germline, CDR1 is MDHEN, CDR2 SYDVKM. With V trimmed by 3 bases and J by 0 bases, 7 bases remained unmatched. CDR3 in amino acids: CASSFMTGAFSNQPQHF. DNA for the CDR3: TGTGCCAGCAGTTTTATGACAGGGGCCTTTAGCAATCAGCCCCAGCATTTT.

Notes on this clone: Other nucleotide sequences in the sample specify the same CDR3. The chain links TRBV19 to TRBJ2-3; TRBD1 aligns across 9 bases. CDR3 size: 14 residues. The V gene's germline CDR1 is LNHDA and CDR2 SQIVND (reference sequence). V shed 7 bases, J shed 3 bases, and the junction held 5 bases outside the gene matches. This CDR3 reads CASKQGAGTDTQYF. For the CDR3, the DNA is TGTGCCAGTAAACAGGGGGCAGGGACAGATACGCAGTATTTT.

V gene TRBV25-1 combines with J gene TRBJ2-7, with 10 bases fitting TRBD2. Germline V gene data show CDR1 as MGHDK and CDR2 as SYGVNS. This CDR3 comprises 15 residues. With V trimmed by 7 bases and J by 3 bases, 9 bases remained unmatched. This CDR3 reads CASKSRLAGLYEQYF. In DNA form, the CDR3 reads TGTGCCAGCAAAAGTCGACTAGCGGGCCTCTACGAGCAGTACTTC.

A note on this clone: Different DNA sequences within this sample yield the same CDR3. The genes are TRBV12-3 or TRBV12-4 and TRBJ1-1; weak D call: TRBD1 (5 bases). V lost 5 bases to trimming and J lost 5 bases, with 6 bases between them. The CDR3 is made up of 11 amino acids. Here the CDR3 reads CASSQGTEAFF. The CDR3 DNA reads TGTGCCAGCAGTCAGGGAACTGAAGCTTTCTTT.

CDR3 coding DNA: TGTGCCAGCAGCGTAGGAGGAGGGAGGACCCACGAGCAGTACTTC. Translation: CASSVGGGRTHEQYF. The V and J genes are TRBV9 and TRBJ2-7, with D perhaps TRBD2 (6 bases). Germline V gene data show CDR1 as SGDLS and CDR2 as YYNGEE. The CDR3 has 15 residues. With 0 bases removed from V and 5 bases from J, the gap between germline ends came to 15 bases.

The V gene is TRBV12-3 or TRBV12-4, the J gene TRBJ2-7; the match to TRBD1 covers 8 bases. The CDR3 covers 12 residues. V gave up 6 bases and J gave up 6 bases; unmatched junction bases: 4. The CDR3 reads CASSGQGREQYF. Here the CDR3 DNA reads TGTGCCAGCAGCGGACAGGGTCGCGAGCAGTACTTC.

The rearrangement links TRBV18 to TRBJ1-2, with D uncertain. The CDR3 has 14 residues. Between the trimmed V and J ends, which lost 4 bases and 0 bases, there was a span of 9 bases. Germline assignment: CDR1 KGHSH and CDR2 LQKENI. The CDR3 protein is CASSLAVSNYGYTF. The CDR3 coding sequence is TGTGCCAGCTCACTCGCGGTTTCTAACTATGGCTACACCTTC.

This chain uses TRBV18 with TRBJ1-4, with TRBD1 identical over 7 bases. Germline CDR1 reads KGHSH; CDR2 reads LQKENI. Trimming removed 4 bases from V and 8 bases from J; junction bases left unmatched: 19. The CDR3 is 18 residues long. The CDR3 loop is CASSLTARTGRSWEKLFF. CDR3 sequence (DNA): TGTGCCAGCTCACTAACGGCTAGGACAGGCCGGTCATGGGAAAAACTGTTTTTT. The whole variable domain, filled in from reference TRBV18 and TRBJ1-4, reads NAGVMQNPRHLVRRRGQEARLRCSPMKGHSHVYWYRQLPEEGLKFMVYLQKENIIDESGMPKERFSAEFPKEGPSILRIQQVVRGDSAAYFCASSLTARTGRSWEKLFFGSGTQLSVL.

The chain has TRBV14 and TRBJ2-5; the D gene is possibly TRBD2 (6 bases). Germline lookup yields CDR1 SGHDN and CDR2 FVKESK. This CDR3 contains 17 residues. Trimming removed 3 bases at V and 4 bases at J, with 21 bases between. The DNA for the CDR3 is TGTGCCAGCAGCCACCTCCGGGACTCCCAGGGAGGAGAGACCCAGTACTTC. Protein product: CASSHLRDSQGGETQYF.

The V gene is TRBV25-1, the J gene TRBJ2-3; perhaps TRBD2 as D (5 bases). CDR3 length: 15 amino acids. V was pared by 4 bases and J by 0 bases, with 11 bases between. Germline V lookup: CDR1 MGHDK, CDR2 SYGVNS. Here the CDR3 DNA reads TGTGCCAGCAGTGGTAGCCCGGGGAGCACAGATACGCAGTATTTT. Amino acid sequence: CASSGSPGSTDTQYF.

V gene TRBV28 combines with J gene TRBJ1-6, with D tentatively TRBD1 (5 bases). Germline V gene sequence: CDR1 MDHEN, CDR2 SYDVKM. The length of the CDR3 is 12 residues. Trimming took off 6 bases at V and 12 bases at J, with 12 bases between the two ends. The CDR3 spells CASRGRVIPLHF. CDR3 sequence (DNA): TGTGCCAGCAGAGGCAGGGTGATACCCCTCCACTTT.

The chain links TRBV28 to TRBJ1-5; D call uncertain. The CDR3 runs 12 residues. V lost 4 bases and J lost 9, with 10 bases in between. The germline V gene has CDR1 MDHEN and CDR2 SYDVKM. CDR3 amino acids: CASSSPPRPQHF. In nucleotides, the CDR3 is TGTGCCAGCAGTTCCCCCCCTCGGCCCCAGCATTTT. The full variable domain, completed using reference TRBV28 and TRBJ1-5, is DVKVTQSSRYLVKRTGEKVFLECVQDMDHENMFWYRQDPGLGLRLIYFSYDVKMKEKGDIPEGYSVSREKKERFSLILESASTNQTSMYLCASSSPPRPQHFGDGTRLSIL.

This chain uses TRBV11-2 with TRBJ2-3; D possibly corresponds to TRBD1 (5 bases). The V end lost 2 bases, the J end lost 1 base, and 19 bases lay between the germline ends. Germline V gene sequence: CDR1 SGHAT, CDR2 FQNNGV. The CDR3 is made up of 18 amino acids. The CDR3 DNA is TGTGCCAGCAGCTTACGACTGGGGCCTTACCAACGCACAGATACGCAGTATTTT. Encoded protein: CASSLRLGPYQRTDTQYF.

The chain carries TRBV7-2 and TRBJ2-5; a possible D gene is TRBD2 (6 bases). This CDR3 has 14 amino acids. V was shortened by 5 bases and J by 10 bases, with 20 bases between the two germline ends. Germline V lookup: CDR1 SGHTA, CDR2 FQGNSA. The DNA of the CDR3 is TGTGCCAGCAGCCATCGGACTACCACAGTCAGCCAGTACTTC. This translates into CASSHRTTTVSQYF.

The gene calls are TRBV27 and TRBJ1-2, with 7 bases identical to TRBD1. Losses at the gene ends were 7 bases for V and 3 bases for J; bases not matched to a gene: 5. This CDR3 region has 13 residues. Germline CDR1 and CDR2: MNHEY and SMNVEV (reference sequence). The chain's CDR3 is CASKTGEYYGYTF. As DNA, the CDR3 is TGTGCCAGCAAAACAGGGGAATACTATGGCTACACCTTC.

The chain has TRBV10-3 and TRBJ1-1; TRBD1 aligns across 9 bases. J was trimmed by 3 bases and V by 6 bases; bases with no gene match: 5. Germline V CDR1 and CDR2: ENHRY, SYGVKD. The CDR3 sequence is 14 residues long. CDR3 DNA: TGTGCCATCAGGGACAGGGGCCTGGACACTGAAGCTTTCTTT. It is translated as CAIRDRGLDTEAFF.

The chain has TRBV5-8 and TRBJ1-5; TRBD1 matches 10 bases. Per the germline V gene, CDR1 is SGHTS and CDR2 is YDEGEE. V shed 5 bases and J 6 bases; nucleotides not matched to a gene: 8. The CDR3 contains 15 residues. CDR3 residues: CASSWDRGSSQPQHF. CDR3 sequence (DNA): TGTGCCAGCAGTTGGGACAGGGGATCAAGTCAGCCCCAGCATTTT.

V is TRBV19 and J is TRBJ1-1, with 9 bases fitting TRBD1. Germline V gives CDR1 LNHDA, CDR2 SQIVND (reference sequence). The CDR3 length is 16 residues. Trimming took 7 bases from V and 8 from J; bases not matched to a gene: 17. CDR3 loop: CASNSGTGSLLTEAFF. CDR3 nucleotides: TGTGCCAGTAATTCCGGGACAGGGTCACTCTTGACCGAAGCTTTCTTT. The entire variable domain, with the rest obtained from reference TRBV19 and TRBJ1-1, is as follows: DGGITQSPKYLFRKEGQNVTLSCEQNLNHDAMYWYRQDPGQGLRLIYYSQIVNDFQKGDIAEGYSVSREKKESFPLTVTSAQKNPTAFYLCASNSGTGSLLTEAFFGQGTRLTVV.

Details on this clone: Other DNA sequences in the same sample also yield this CDR3. V and J are TRBV28 and TRBJ1-6; the D gene is possibly TRBD1 (5 bases). This CDR3 comprises 15 residues. Trimming pared 6 bases from V and 0 bases from J, leaving 9 bases between. Per the germline V gene, CDR1 is MDHEN and CDR2 is SYDVKM. CDR3 sequence: CASRTGSSYNSPLHF. CDR3 coding DNA: TGTGCCAGCAGAACAGGTAGCTCCTATAATTCACCCCTCCACTTT.

This chain links TRBV2 with TRBJ2-4; 8 nucleotides align to TRBD2. Looked up from germline, CDR1 is SNHLY and CDR2 is FYNNEI. After removal of 2 bases from V and 6 bases from J, the junction contained 12 bases not matched to a gene. The CDR3 spans 17 residues. CDR3: CASSEPSGGASRNIQYF. Written as DNA, the CDR3 is TGTGCCAGCAGTGAACCCTCCGGGGGGGCCTCCAGAAACATTCAGTACTTC.